These 32 T cell receptor beta chains share one sample of origin, sequenced in a study of tumor-infiltrating lymphocytes in localized non-small cell lung cancer (dated by TCRdb to 2020 to 2022). Preparation of the library involved the immunoSEQ multiplex PCR assay. TCRdb re-hosts the immuneACCESS table, in-frame sequences only. Its copies lack some clones; in the studies checked, an unresolved V gene accounts for under half of them, and the cause for the rest is not known. This sample lists around 13,000 clones; 68% were detected once. The ten largest clones represent approximately 8.8% of the sample. The sequencing sample was made of lung tumor tissue. All receptors come from a human donor with non-small cell lung cancer.

The chain links TRBV6-5 to TRBJ1-1, with 10 bases that match TRBD1. From germline, CDR1 is MNHEY and CDR2 SVGAGI. This CDR3 has 15 residues. The V segment lost 8 bases and the J segment 5 bases; nucleotides outside the gene matches: 11. This CDR3 is CASVSRTGGRTEAFF. DNA for the CDR3: TGTGCCAGCGTCTCAAGGACAGGGGGAAGGACTGAAGCTTTCTTT.

The V and J genes are TRBV6-4 and TRBJ1-1; perhaps TRBD1 as D (6 bases). From germline, CDR1 is MRHNA and CDR2 SNTAGT. The CDR3 extends over 12 amino acids. V lost 8 bases to trimming and J lost 10 bases, with 17 bases between them. In DNA form, the CDR3 reads TGTGCCAGCCGGGGGGACAAAGGACGAGCTTTCTTT. Protein: CASRGDKGRAFF.

This clone occurred once. Other DNA sequences within the sample encode an identical CDR3. The V gene is TRBV5-1, the J gene TRBJ2-5; 7 bases line up with TRBD2. The CDR3 extends over 14 amino acids. CDR1 is SGHRS and CDR2 is YFSETQ in the germline V gene. V trimming: 0 bases; J trimming: 2 bases; junction bases outside the gene matches: 1. CDR3 DNA sequence: TGCGCCAGCAGCTTGGCGGGGGGACAAGAGACCCAGTACTTC. Translation: CASSLAGGQETQYF.

The rearrangement uses TRBV9 and TRBJ2-1; 11 bases line up with TRBD2. CDR1 is SGDLS and CDR2 is YYNGEE in the germline V gene. This CDR3 region has 16 residues. V shed 4 bases and J 6 bases; nucleotides not matched to a gene: 9. The chain's CDR3 is CASSTEVGLAVNEQFF. The CDR3 bases are TGTGCCAGCAGCACCGAGGTGGGACTAGCGGTCAATGAGCAGTTCTTC.

The gene calls are TRBV9 and TRBJ2-5; 9 nucleotides agree with TRBD2. Trimming cost V 5 bases and J 4 bases; bases outside gene matches: 3. The CDR3 covers 13 residues. Per the germline V gene, CDR1 is SGDLS and CDR2 is YYNGEE. The CDR3 here is CASSDSGRETQYF. Written as DNA, the CDR3 is TGTGCCAGCAGTGATAGCGGGAGAGAGACCCAGTACTTC. Full variable domain (remainder filled in from reference TRBV9 and TRBJ2-5): DSGVTQTPKHLITATGQRVTLRCSPRSGDLSVYWYQQSLDQGLQFLIQYYNGEERAKGNILERFSAQQFPDLHSELNLSSLELGDSALYFCASSDSGRETQYFGPGTRLLVL.

The sample holds a few counts of this clone. Its ends do not fully match the called genes, so a read error is possible. V gene TRBV6-6 combines with J gene TRBJ1-3; D ambiguous. This CDR3 is 12 amino acids long. Per the germline V gene, CDR1 is MNHNY and CDR2 is SVGAGI (reference sequence). This CDR3 is CASSSYGHTIYF. The CDR3 DNA follows: TGTGCCAGCAGTTCTTATGGACACACCATATATTTT.

The V and J genes are TRBV27 and TRBJ1-3; possibly TRBD1 for D (6 bases). This CDR3 has 15 residues. V shed 6 bases and J shed 0 bases, with 12 bases lying between them. From germline, CDR1 is MNHEY and CDR2 SMNVEV (reference sequence). The DNA for the CDR3 is TGTGCCAGCAGGAGGGACACGGACTCTGGAAACACCATATATTTT. This encodes CASRRDTDSGNTIYF.

The chain couples TRBV6-1 to TRBJ1-2; D may be TRBD1 (6 bases). The CDR3 contains 16 residues. CDR1 MNHNS and CDR2 SASEGT come from the germline V gene. V lost 1 base and J 0 bases, leaving 12 bases between the germline ends. The CDR3 protein is CASSEEGGLANYGYTF. CDR3 coding DNA: TGTGCCAGCAGTGAAGAGGGGGGACTAGCTAACTATGGCTACACCTTC.

This clone was detected only once. This chain joins TRBV30 and TRBJ2-5; possibly TRBD1 for D (6 bases). Per germline, CDR1 GTSNPN and CDR2 SVGIG (reference sequence). Trimming stripped 2 bases from V and 4 bases from J, with 17 bases between. This CDR3 contains 15 residues. CDR3 nucleotides: TGTGCCTGGAGTAGGGCCCTAGGGGGAGCAGAGACCCAGTACTTC. Translating it yields CAWSRALGGAETQYF.

Only a few counts were recorded for this clone. The chain is built from TRBV11-2 and TRBJ1-1; D not resolved. The CDR3 is 15 residues long. Trimming stripped 4 bases from V and 0 bases from J, with 12 bases between. CDR1 is SGHAT, CDR2 FQNNGV, per germline. The CDR3 DNA reads TGTGCCAGCAGCTCTACGACCGCGATGAACACTGAAGCTTTCTTT. Its protein product is CASSSTTAMNTEAFF.

This clone came up once. The rearrangement joins TRBV19 to TRBJ1-2; 7 bases map to TRBD1. The V gene's germline CDR1 is LNHDA and CDR2 SQIVND (reference sequence). The length of the CDR3 is 12 residues. The trim removed 6 bases at V and 8 bases at J, leaving 6 bases unmatched. CDR3: CASRSGGDGYTF. CDR3 coding DNA: TGTGCCAGTAGGTCAGGGGGTGACGGCTACACCTTC. Based on the CDR3 plus reference TRBV19 and TRBJ1-2, the full variable domain is DGGITQSPKYLFRKEGQNVTLSCEQNLNHDAMYWYRQDPGQGLRLIYYSQIVNDFQKGDIAEGYSVSREKKESFPLTVTSAQKNPTAFYLCASRSGGDGYTFGSGTRLTVV.

The V gene is TRBV7-2, the J gene TRBJ1-1; D is ambiguous. This CDR3 comprises 12 residues. Germline lookup yields CDR1 SGHTA and CDR2 FQGNSA. V was cut by 5 bases and J by 7 bases, with 11 bases left in between. The CDR3 spells CASSLWSFEAFF. In DNA form, the CDR3 reads TGTGCCAGCAGCCTCTGGAGCTTTGAAGCTTTCTTT.

By sample share, this clone is medium-sized (0.01 to 0.1%). The chain links TRBV6-4 to TRBJ1-1, with D tentatively TRBD1 (5 bases). V gave up 3 bases and J gave up 1 base, with 12 bases separating them. This CDR3 contains 15 residues. Germline-derived CDR1 and CDR2 are MRHNA and SNTAGT. CDR3 amino acids: CASSETGIGNTEAFF. The CDR3 DNA follows: TGTGCCAGCAGTGAAACAGGCATAGGGAACACTGAAGCTTTCTTT.

The chain combines TRBV30 with TRBJ2-1; D perhaps matches TRBD2 (5 bases). CDR3 size: 15 residues. Per the germline V gene, CDR1 is GTSNPN and CDR2 is SVGIG (reference sequence). Trimming shortened V by 4 bases and J by 1 base, and 14 bases separated the two germline ends. The CDR3 here is CAWNAGLSSYNEQFF. The CDR3 bases are TGTGCCTGGAATGCAGGACTTTCTTCCTACAATGAGCAGTTCTTC.

CDR3 protein: CASSIFESEAFF. The CDR3 region has the DNA TGTGCCAGTAGTATATTCGAGAGTGAAGCTTTCTTT. The chain couples TRBV19 to TRBJ1-1; D is unclear. Between the trimmed V and J ends, which lost 2 bases and 7 bases, there was a span of 8 bases. This CDR3 has 12 residues. The V gene's germline CDR1 is LNHDA and CDR2 SQIVND (reference sequence). Variable domain in full (rest from reference TRBV19 and TRBJ1-1): DGGITQSPKYLFRKEGQNVTLSCEQNLNHDAMYWYRQDPGQGLRLIYYSQIVNDFQKGDIAEGYSVSREKKESFPLTVTSAQKNPTAFYLCASSIFESEAFFGQGTRLTVV.

This chain connects TRBV5-1 to TRBJ2-2, with 12 bases lining up with TRBD1. The CDR3 is 17 residues long. The V and J ends lost 0 bases and 6 bases, in that order; junction bases with no gene match: 6. The germline V gene encodes CDR1 SGHRS and CDR2 YFSETQ. CDR3 protein: CASSLAMGQGAPGELFF. The CDR3 nucleotides read TGCGCCAGCAGCTTGGCCATGGGACAGGGGGCTCCCGGGGAGCTGTTTTTT.

This chain links TRBV11-2 with TRBJ2-7; weak D call: TRBD1 (6 bases). The germline V gene has CDR1 SGHAT and CDR2 FQNNGV. The CDR3 runs to 15 residues. The ends were cut back, 0 bases at V and 2 bases at J, with 11 bases in the middle. Written as DNA, the CDR3 is TGTGCCAGCAGCTTAGAGTCAGGGGAAACCTACGAGCAGTACTTC. The encoded protein is CASSLESGETYEQYF.

This chain links TRBV5-1 with TRBJ2-7; TRBD2 aligns across 9 bases. The ends lost 4 bases at V and 2 bases at J; junction bases unmatched: 7. There are 15 residues in the CDR3. Germline V gives CDR1 SGHRS, CDR2 YFSETQ. In nucleotides, the CDR3 is TGCGCCAGCAGCCTGGGACTAGCAGGGGCCTACGAGCAGTACTTC. It translates to CASSLGLAGAYEQYF.

This clone appeared once. J is TRBJ1-1 and V is TRBV2; D unresolved. Per germline, CDR1 SNHLY and CDR2 FYNNEI. The CDR3 is 10 residues long. Trimming took off 9 bases at V and 4 bases at J, with 6 bases between the two ends. The CDR3 DNA sequence: TGTGCCAGAGGACCCACTGAAGCTTTCTTT. This sequence encodes CARGPTEAFF. Filled out from reference TRBV2 and TRBJ1-1, the complete variable domain reads EPEVTQTPSHQVTQMGQEVILRCVPISNHLYFYWYRQILGQKVEFLVSFYNNEISEKSEIFDDQFSVERPDGSNFTLKIRSTKLEDSAMYFCARGPTEAFFGQGTRLTVV.

The chain employs TRBV11-2 and TRBJ1-4; the D gene is possibly TRBD1 (6 bases). The CDR3 covers 15 residues. Trimming shortened V by 6 bases and J by 6 bases, and 17 bases separated the two germline ends. The germline V gene has CDR1 SGHAT and CDR2 FQNNGV. Here the CDR3 reads CASSYPRGVDEKLFF. CDR3 in DNA: TGTGCCAGCAGTTATCCTAGGGGGGTGGATGAAAAACTGTTTTTT.

This chain connects TRBV6-5 to TRBJ1-6; D not resolved. V was cut by 5 bases and J by 2 bases, with 10 bases left in between. The CDR3 is 15 amino acids. Germline V CDR1 and CDR2: MNHEY, SVGAGI. This CDR3 reads CASSLASPYNSPLHF. The CDR3 DNA reads as TGTGCCAGCAGTCTAGCCAGCCCCTATAATTCACCCCTCCACTTT.

In the case of this clone: At one boundary the junction diverges from the germline segment, which might be a read error. The chain couples TRBV5-4 to TRBJ2-5; 8 bases line up with TRBD1. The CDR3 covers 17 residues. CDR1 and CDR2 (germline): SGHNT, YYREEE (reference sequence). In DNA form, the CDR3 reads TGCGCCAGCAGCCAAGATGACGGACAGGGTCACCAAGAGACCCAGTACTTC. This sequence encodes CASSQDDGQGHQETQYF.

This clone was found once. The junction does not match germline at one end; this may be a read error. The chain is built from TRBV29-1 and TRBJ1-4; D uncertain. Germline lookup yields CDR1 SQVTM and CDR2 ANQGSEA. The CDR3 runs to 15 residues. This chain's CDR3 is CSVEDRRTGNGKLFF. The CDR3 DNA reads as TGCAGCGTTGAAGACCGACGAACTGGGAATGGAAAACTGTTTTTT. Together with reference TRBV29-1 and TRBJ1-4, the CDR3 gives the full variable domain: SAVISQKPSRDICQRGTSLTIQCQVDSQVTMMFWYRQQPGQSLTLIATANQGSEATYESGFVIDKFPISRPNLTFSTLTVSNMSPEDSSIYLCSVEDRRTGNGKLFFGSGTQLSVL.

This clone has just a few counts. The chain links TRBV10-2 to TRBJ1-5; D is perhaps TRBD1 (5 bases). V lost 5 bases and J 6 bases, leaving 11 bases between the germline ends. CDR1 WSHSY and CDR2 SAAADI come from the germline V gene. This CDR3 has 13 residues. CDR3 residues: CASSTQGRQPQHF. The CDR3 bases are TGCGCCAGCAGTACCCAGGGTCGTCAGCCCCAGCATTTT.

This clone was seen more than once but under ten times. The V call is TRBV10-1, the J call TRBJ1-1; D may be TRBD1 (5 bases). CDR3 length: 13 amino acids. Germline assignment: CDR1 WNHNN and CDR2 SYGVQD (reference sequence). Deletions cut 3 bases from V and 11 bases from J, with 16 bases between. In nucleotides, the CDR3 is TGCGCCAGCAGTGACCATCAAAGAGGGGTCGCTTTCTTT. Its translation: CASSDHQRGVAFF.

V gene TRBV6-5 combines with J gene TRBJ1-1, with 8 positions matching TRBD1. V dropped 5 bases and J dropped 3; count of bases not matched to a gene: 5. Germline V gene sequence: CDR1 MNHEY, CDR2 SVGAGI. The CDR3 has 14 amino acids. CDR3 protein: CASSLQGVYTEAFF. The CDR3 nucleotides are TGTGCCAGCAGTCTACAGGGGGTATACACTGAAGCTTTCTTT.

This clone appeared a few times. The V call is TRBV7-9, the J call TRBJ2-7; 8 bases map to TRBD2. Germline V gene sequence: CDR1 SEHNR, CDR2 FQNEAQ (reference sequence). The CDR3 extends over 13 amino acids. V lost 5 bases to trimming and J lost 3 bases; unmatched junction nucleotides: 3. CDR3 region: CASSLSGSYEQYF. The DNA for the CDR3 is TGTGCCAGCAGCCTAAGCGGGAGCTACGAGCAGTACTTC.

The chain joins TRBV6-4 to TRBJ1-2; 7 nucleotides match TRBD1. Per germline, CDR1 MRHNA and CDR2 SNTAGT. The length of the CDR3 is 14 residues. V trimming: 3 bases; J trimming: 7 bases; junction bases outside the gene matches: 8. The CDR3 region is CASSDPYRGGGYTF. The CDR3, as DNA: TGTGCCAGCAGTGATCCCTACAGGGGCGGTGGCTACACCTTC.

The rearrangement links TRBV2 to TRBJ2-7; D may be TRBD2 (6 bases). This CDR3 has 11 amino acids. Trimming stripped 7 bases from V and 5 bases from J, with 9 bases between. Germline CDR1 SNHLY, CDR2 FYNNEI. The DNA for the CDR3 is TGTGCCAGCACCTGGAGGGACGAGCAGTACTTC. Amino acids: CASTWRDEQYF. The full variable domain, its missing parts supplied by reference TRBV2 and TRBJ2-7, is EPEVTQTPSHQVTQMGQEVILRCVPISNHLYFYWYRQILGQKVEFLVSFYNNEISEKSEIFDDQFSVERPDGSNFTLKIRSTKLEDSAMYFCASTWRDEQYFGPGTRLTVT.

This chain connects TRBV5-1 to TRBJ1-2, with D hard to call. V lost 6 bases and J lost 4, with 16 bases in between. The CDR3 covers 14 residues. Germline assignment: CDR1 SGHRS and CDR2 YFSETQ. This CDR3 reads CASKPQTSTYGYTF. The CDR3 region has the DNA TGCGCCAGCAAACCCCAGACCTCGACCTATGGCTACACCTTC.

This clone occurred once. The chain combines TRBV5-1 with TRBJ2-7; tentative D call: TRBD2 (5 bases). Trimming cost V 7 bases and J 2 bases, with 19 bases left between them. The CDR3 is 15 residues long. Per germline, CDR1 SGHRS and CDR2 YFSETQ. In DNA form, the CDR3 reads TGCGCCAGCGCCCCGGACTCCAGTCCACCCTACGAGCAGTACTTC. Its translation: CASAPDSSPPYEQYF.

The chain carries TRBV6-1 and TRBJ2-3; D call uncertain. Germline-derived CDR1 and CDR2 are MNHNS and SASEGT. This CDR3 comprises 12 residues. V lost 8 bases, J lost 4 bases, and 10 bases lay in between. The CDR3, as DNA: TGTGCCAGCCTTAGCTTGGCAGATACGCAGTATTTT. Translated, it gives CASLSLADTQYF.